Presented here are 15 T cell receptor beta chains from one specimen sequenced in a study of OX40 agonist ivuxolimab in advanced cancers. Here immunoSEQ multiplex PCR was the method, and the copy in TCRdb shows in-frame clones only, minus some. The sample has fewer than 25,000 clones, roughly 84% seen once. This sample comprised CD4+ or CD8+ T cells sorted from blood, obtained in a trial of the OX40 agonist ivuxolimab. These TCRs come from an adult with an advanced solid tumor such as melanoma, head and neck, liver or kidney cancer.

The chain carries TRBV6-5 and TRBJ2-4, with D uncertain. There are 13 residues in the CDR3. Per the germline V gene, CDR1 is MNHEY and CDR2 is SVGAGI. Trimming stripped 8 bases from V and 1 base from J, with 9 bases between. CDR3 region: CASAVAAKNIQYF. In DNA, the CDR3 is TGTGCCAGCGCAGTCGCGGCCAAAAACATTCAGTACTTC.

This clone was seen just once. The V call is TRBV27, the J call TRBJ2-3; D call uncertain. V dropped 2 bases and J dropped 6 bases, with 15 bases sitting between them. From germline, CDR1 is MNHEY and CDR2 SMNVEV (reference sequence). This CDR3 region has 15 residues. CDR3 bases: TGTGCCAGCAGTTTAGGGGAAACTCGGTCCGATACGCAGTATTTT. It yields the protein CASSLGETRSDTQYF.

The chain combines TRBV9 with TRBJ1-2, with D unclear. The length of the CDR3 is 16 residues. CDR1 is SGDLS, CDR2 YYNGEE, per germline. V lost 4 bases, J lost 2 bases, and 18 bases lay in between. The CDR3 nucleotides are TGTGCCAGCAGCCCCCCTAGGACCCGAAGGAACTATGGCTACACCTTC. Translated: CASSPPRTRRNYGYTF.

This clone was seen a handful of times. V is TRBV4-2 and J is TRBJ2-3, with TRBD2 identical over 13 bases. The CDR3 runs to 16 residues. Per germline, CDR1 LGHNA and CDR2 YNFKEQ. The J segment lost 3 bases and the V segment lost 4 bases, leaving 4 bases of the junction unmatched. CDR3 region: CASSPWTSGGTDTQYF. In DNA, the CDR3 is TGTGCCAGCAGCCCTTGGACTAGCGGGGGAACAGATACGCAGTATTTT.

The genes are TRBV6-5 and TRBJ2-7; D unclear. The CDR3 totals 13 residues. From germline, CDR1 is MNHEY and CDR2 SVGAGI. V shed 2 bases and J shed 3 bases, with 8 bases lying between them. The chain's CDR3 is CASSYVFGYEQYF. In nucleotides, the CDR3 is TGTGCCAGCAGTTACGTTTTTGGCTACGAGCAGTACTTC.

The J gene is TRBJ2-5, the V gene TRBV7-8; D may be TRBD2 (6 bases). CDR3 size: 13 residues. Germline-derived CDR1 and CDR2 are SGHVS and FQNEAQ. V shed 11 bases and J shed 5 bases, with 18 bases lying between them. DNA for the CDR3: TGTGCCTACCAAGCCTCGGGGGAGGAGACCCAGTACTTC. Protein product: CAYQASGEETQYF.

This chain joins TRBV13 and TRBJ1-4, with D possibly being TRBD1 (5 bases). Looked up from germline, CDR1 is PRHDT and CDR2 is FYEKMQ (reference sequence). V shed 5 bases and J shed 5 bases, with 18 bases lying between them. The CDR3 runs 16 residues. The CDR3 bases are TGTGCCAGCAGCGACACCTCATTTCGGGGGAATGAAAAACTGTTTTTT. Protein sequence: CASSDTSFRGNEKLFF.

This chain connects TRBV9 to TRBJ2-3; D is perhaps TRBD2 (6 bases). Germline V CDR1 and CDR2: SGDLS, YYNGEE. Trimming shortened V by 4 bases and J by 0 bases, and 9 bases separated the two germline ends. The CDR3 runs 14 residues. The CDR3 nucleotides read TGTGCCAGCAGCACCGGGACTAGCACAGATACGCAGTATTTT. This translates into CASSTGTSTDTQYF.

The CDR3 region has the DNA TGCGCCAGCAGCCAAGAACGAGGGAGCTCCTACGAGCAGTACTTC. It encodes CASSQERGSSYEQYF. The genes are TRBV4-1 and TRBJ2-7, with D possibly being TRBD2 (5 bases). Trimming removed 0 bases from V and 0 bases from J, with 9 bases in between. The CDR3 is 15 amino acids. Germline V gene data show CDR1 as MGHRA and CDR2 as YSYEKL.

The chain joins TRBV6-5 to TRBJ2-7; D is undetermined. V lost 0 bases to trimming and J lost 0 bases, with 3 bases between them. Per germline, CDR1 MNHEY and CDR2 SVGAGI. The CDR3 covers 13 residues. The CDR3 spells CASSYSNSYEQYF. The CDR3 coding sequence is TGTGCCAGCAGTTACTCCAACTCCTACGAGCAGTACTTC.

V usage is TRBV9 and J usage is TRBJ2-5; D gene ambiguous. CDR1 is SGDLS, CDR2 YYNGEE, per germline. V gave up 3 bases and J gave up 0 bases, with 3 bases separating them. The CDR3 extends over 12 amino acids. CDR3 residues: CASSGYQETQYF. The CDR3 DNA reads TGTGCCAGCAGCGGTTACCAAGAGACCCAGTACTTC.

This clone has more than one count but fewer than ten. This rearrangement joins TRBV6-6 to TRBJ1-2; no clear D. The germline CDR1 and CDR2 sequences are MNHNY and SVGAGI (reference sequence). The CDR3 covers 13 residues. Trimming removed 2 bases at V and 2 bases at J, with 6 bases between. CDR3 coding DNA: TGTGCCAGCAGTTACCTCCAGAACTATGGCTACACCTTC. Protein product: CASSYLQNYGYTF.

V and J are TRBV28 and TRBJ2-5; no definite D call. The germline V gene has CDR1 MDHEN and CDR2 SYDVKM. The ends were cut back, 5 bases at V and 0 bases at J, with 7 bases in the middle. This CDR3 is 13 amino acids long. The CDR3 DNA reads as TGTGCCAGCAGTCCCGACAACCAAGAGACCCAGTACTTC. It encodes CASSPDNQETQYF.

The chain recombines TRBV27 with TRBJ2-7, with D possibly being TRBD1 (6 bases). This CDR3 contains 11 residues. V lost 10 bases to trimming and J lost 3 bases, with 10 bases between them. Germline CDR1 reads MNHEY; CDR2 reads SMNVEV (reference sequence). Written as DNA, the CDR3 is TGTGCCACCCAGGGGAACTACGAGCAGTACTTC. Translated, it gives CATQGNYEQYF.

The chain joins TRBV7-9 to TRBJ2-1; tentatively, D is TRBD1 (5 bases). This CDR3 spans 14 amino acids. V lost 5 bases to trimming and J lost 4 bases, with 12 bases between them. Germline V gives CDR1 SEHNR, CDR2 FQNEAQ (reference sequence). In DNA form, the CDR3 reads TGTGCCAGCAGCCCCCGACAGTATTACAATGAGCAGTTCTTC. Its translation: CASSPRQYYNEQFF.